The present T cell receptor beta chain was sequenced within a study of blood T cells in healthy people across ages. Whole-study findings and limits: Reliance upon unsorted PBMCs precluded definitive naive versus antigen-experienced comparison.

This clonotype was observed a handful of times. Its antigen is undetermined. The second PCR ran roughly 6 to 11 cycles with a sample-barcoded 5' primer and J-beta primers. Each cDNA molecule received a tag from a template-switch adaptor that had 12 random nucleotides. TCRdb itself ran the 5' RACE reads through MiXCR, one entry per CDR3 protein. Of over a million distinct CDR3 sequences listed, roughly two fifths are singletons. V was clipped by 0 bases and J by 9 bases, with 12 bases between them. The CDR3 covers 14 residues. The germline gives CDR1 MNHNY, CDR2 SVGAGI (reference sequence). The gene calls are TRBV6-6 and TRBJ1-5; no firm D call. The sequenced sample consisted of blood. This TCR was sampled from a woman aged 18 to 35 in good health. DNA of the CDR3: TGTGCCAGCAGTTACTCGTCTAAGCCGGCGCCCCAGCATTTT. Amino acid sequence: CASSYSSKPAPQHF.